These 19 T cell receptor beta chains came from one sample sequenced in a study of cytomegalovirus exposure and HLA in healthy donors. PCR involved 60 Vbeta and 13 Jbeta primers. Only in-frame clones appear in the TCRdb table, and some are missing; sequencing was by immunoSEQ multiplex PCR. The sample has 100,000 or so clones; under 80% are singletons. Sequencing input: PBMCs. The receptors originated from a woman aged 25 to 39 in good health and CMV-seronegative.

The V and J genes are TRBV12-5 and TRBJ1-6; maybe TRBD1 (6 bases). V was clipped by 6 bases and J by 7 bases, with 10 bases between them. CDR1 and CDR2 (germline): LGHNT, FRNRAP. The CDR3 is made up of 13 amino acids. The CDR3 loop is CASGEQGNSPLHF. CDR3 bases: TGTGCTAGTGGGGAACAGGGAAATTCACCCCTCCACTTT.

CDR3 loop: CASSQWTGGHNEQFF. CDR3 sequence (DNA): TGTGCCAGCAGCCAATGGACAGGGGGACACAATGAGCAGTTCTTC. This chain joins TRBV7-9 and TRBJ2-1, with 10 bases that match TRBD1. CDR3 length: 15 amino acids. After removal of 5 bases from V and 5 bases from J, the junction contained 6 bases not matched to a gene. Germline V gives CDR1 SEHNR, CDR2 FQNEAQ (reference sequence).

CDR3 DNA: TGTGCCAGCTCACCGTTCTGGCGGGAGGGCCTTAATGAGCAGTTCTTC. Translated: CASSPFWREGLNEQFF. V usage is TRBV18 and J usage is TRBJ2-1; 9 bases are shared with TRBD2. Looked up from germline, CDR1 is KGHSH and CDR2 is LQKENI. The V gene end was trimmed by 3 bases and the J gene end by 7 bases; junction bases not matched to a gene: 10. CDR3 length equals 16 residues.

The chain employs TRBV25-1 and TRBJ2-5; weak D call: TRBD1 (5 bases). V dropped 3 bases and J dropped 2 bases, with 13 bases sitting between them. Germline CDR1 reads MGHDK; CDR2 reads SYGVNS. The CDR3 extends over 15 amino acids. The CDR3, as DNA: TGTGCCAGCAGTGATGACAGACCGCCGCAAGAGACCCAGTACTTC. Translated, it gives CASSDDRPPQETQYF.

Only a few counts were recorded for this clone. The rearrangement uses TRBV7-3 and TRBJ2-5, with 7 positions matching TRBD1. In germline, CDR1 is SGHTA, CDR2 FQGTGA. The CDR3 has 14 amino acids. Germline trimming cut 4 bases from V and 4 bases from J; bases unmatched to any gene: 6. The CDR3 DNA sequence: TGTGCCAGCAGCTCATCGACAGGGAGAGAGACCCAGTACTTC. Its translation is CASSSSTGRETQYF.

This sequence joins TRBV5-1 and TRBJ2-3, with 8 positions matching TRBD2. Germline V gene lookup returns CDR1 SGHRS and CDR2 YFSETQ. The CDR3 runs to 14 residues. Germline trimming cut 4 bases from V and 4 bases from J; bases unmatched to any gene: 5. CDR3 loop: CASSPGLESDTQYF. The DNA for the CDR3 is TGCGCCAGCAGCCCGGGACTAGAATCAGATACGCAGTATTTT.

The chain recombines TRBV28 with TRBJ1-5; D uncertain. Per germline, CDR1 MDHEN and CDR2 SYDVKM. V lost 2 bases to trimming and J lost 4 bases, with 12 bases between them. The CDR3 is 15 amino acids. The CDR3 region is CASSLMVGGNQPQHF. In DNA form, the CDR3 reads TGTGCCAGCAGTTTAATGGTGGGCGGGAATCAGCCCCAGCATTTT.

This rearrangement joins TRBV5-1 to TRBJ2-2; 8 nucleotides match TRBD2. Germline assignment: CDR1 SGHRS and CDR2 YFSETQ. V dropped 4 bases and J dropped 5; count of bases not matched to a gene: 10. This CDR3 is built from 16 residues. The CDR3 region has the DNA TGCGCCAGCAGCCCTAGAGCGGGAGCGGGAACCGGGGAGCTGTTTTTT. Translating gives CASSPRAGAGTGELFF.

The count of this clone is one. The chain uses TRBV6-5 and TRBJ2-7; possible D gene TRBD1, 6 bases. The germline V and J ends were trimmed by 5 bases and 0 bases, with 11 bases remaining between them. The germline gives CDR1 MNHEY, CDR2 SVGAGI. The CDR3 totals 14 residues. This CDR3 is CASSRRTVSYEQYF. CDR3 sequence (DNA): TGTGCCAGCAGTCGGAGGACAGTCTCCTACGAGCAGTACTTC.

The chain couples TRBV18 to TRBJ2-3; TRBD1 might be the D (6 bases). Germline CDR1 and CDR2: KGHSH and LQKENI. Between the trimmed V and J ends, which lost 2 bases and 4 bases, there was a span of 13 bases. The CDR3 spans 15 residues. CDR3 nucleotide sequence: TGTGCCAGCTCACCAAGCCAGGGGAAGGCAGATACGCAGTATTTT. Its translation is CASSPSQGKADTQYF.

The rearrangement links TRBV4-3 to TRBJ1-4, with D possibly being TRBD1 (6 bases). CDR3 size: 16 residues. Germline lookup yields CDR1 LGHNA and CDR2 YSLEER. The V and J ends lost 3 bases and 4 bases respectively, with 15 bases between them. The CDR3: CASSQAQGSLNEKLFF. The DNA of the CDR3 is TGCGCCAGCAGCCAGGCTCAGGGGTCCCTTAATGAAAAACTGTTTTTT.

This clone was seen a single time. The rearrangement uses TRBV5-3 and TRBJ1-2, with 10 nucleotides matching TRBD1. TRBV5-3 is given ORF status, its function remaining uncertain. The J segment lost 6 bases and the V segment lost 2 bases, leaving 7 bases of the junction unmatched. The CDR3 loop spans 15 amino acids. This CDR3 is CARSFARTGGNGYTF. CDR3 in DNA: TGTGCCAGAAGCTTTGCGAGGACAGGGGGGAATGGCTACACCTTC.

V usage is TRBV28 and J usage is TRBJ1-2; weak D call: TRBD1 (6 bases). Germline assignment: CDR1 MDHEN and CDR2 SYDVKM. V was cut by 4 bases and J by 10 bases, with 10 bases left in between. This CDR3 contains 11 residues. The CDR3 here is CASSSRGNYTF. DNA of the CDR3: TGTGCCAGCAGTTCCAGGGGTAACTACACCTTC.

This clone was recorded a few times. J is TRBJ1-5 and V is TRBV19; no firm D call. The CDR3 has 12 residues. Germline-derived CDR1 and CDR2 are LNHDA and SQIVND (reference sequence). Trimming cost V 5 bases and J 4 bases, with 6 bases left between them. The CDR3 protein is CASSRENQPQHF. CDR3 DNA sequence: TGTGCCAGTAGTCGAGAAAATCAGCCCCAGCATTTT.

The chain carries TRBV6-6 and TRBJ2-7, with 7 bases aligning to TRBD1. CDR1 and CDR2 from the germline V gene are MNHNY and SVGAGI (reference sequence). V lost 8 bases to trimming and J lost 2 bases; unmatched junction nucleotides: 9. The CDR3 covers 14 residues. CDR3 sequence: CASGRRQGAYEQYF. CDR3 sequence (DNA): TGTGCCAGCGGGCGAAGACAGGGCGCCTACGAGCAGTACTTC.

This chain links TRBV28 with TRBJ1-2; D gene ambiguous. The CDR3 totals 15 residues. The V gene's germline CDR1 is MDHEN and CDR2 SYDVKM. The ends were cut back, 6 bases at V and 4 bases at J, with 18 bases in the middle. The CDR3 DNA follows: TGTGCCAGCAGCCAAGTCAGACGCGGTAGCTATGGCTACACCTTC. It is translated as CASSQVRRGSYGYTF.

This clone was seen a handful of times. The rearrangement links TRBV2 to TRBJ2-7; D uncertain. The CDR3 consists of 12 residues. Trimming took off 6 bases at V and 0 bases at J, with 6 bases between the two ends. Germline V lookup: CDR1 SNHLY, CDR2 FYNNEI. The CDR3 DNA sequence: TGTGCCAGCAGCTTAATCTCCTACGAGCAGTACTTC. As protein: CASSLISYEQYF.

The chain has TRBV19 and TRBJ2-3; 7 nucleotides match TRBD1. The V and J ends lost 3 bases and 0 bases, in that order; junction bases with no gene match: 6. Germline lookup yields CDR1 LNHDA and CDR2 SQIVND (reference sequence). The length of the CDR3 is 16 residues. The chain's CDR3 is CASSMVGGVSTDTQYF. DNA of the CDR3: TGTGCCAGTAGTATGGTAGGGGGCGTGAGCACAGATACGCAGTATTTT. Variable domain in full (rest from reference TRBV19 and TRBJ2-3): DGGITQSPKYLFRKEGQNVTLSCEQNLNHDAMYWYRQDPGQGLRLIYYSQIVNDFQKGDIAEGYSVSREKKESFPLTVTSAQKNPTAFYLCASSMVGGVSTDTQYFGPGTRLTVL.

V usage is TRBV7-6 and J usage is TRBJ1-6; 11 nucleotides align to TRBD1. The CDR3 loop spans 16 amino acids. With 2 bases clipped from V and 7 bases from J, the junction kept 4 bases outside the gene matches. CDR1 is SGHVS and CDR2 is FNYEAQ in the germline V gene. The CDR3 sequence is CASSLFGQGANSPLHF. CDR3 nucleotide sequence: TGTGCCAGCAGCTTATTCGGACAGGGGGCCAATTCACCCCTCCACTTT.